This T cell receptor (beta chain) was recorded in a study of blood T cell repertoires in COVID-19. Sequenced by immunoSEQ multiplex PCR; TCRdb stores in-frame clones only, minus some. The sample gives about 35,000 clones, around four fifths of which show up once; about 3.9% is in the top ten. What was sequenced was peripheral blood. The clonotype was recovered from a middle-aged man with acute or convalescent COVID-19.

The CDR3 nucleotides are TGTGCCAACAAGACAGGGGGTATGGCTGAAGCTTTCTTT. Protein: CANKTGGMAEAFF. The chain uses TRBV27 and TRBJ1-1; 9 nucleotides agree with TRBD1. Germline V lookup: CDR1 MNHEY, CDR2 SMNVEV (reference sequence). Losses at the gene ends were 10 bases for V and 6 bases for J; bases not matched to a gene: 9. CDR3 length: 13 residues.